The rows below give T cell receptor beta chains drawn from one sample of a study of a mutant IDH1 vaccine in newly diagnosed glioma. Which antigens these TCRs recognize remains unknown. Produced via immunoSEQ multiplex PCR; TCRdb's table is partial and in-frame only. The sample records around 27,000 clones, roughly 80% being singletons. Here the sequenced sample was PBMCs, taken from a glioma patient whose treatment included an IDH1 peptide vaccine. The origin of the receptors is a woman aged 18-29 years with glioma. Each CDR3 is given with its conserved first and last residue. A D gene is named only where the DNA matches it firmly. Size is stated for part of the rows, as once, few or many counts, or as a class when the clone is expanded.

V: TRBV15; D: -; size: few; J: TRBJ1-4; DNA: TGTGCCACCAGCAGAGATAGGAGGCGGGATGAAAAACTGTTTTTT; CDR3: CATSRDRRRDEKLFF
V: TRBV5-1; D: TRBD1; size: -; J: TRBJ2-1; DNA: TGCGCCAGCAGCTTCCAGGGGGCGTCAGATGAGCAGTTCTTC; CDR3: CASSFQGASDEQFF
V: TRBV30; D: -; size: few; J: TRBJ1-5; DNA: TGTGCCTGGGTCGGAGCGAATAGCAATCAGCCCCAGCATTTT; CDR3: CAWVGANSNQPQHF
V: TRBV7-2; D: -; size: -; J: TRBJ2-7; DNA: TGTGCCAGCAGCTTATCTGGCGCCCCGCCCCGCTACGAGCAGTACTTC; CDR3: CASSLSGAPPRYEQYF
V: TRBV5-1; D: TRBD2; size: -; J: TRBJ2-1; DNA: TGCGCCAGCAGCCTTACCGGGACTAGCTACAATGAGCAGTTCTTC; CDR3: CASSLTGTSYNEQFF
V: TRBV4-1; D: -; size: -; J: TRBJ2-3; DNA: TGCGCCAGCAGCCAATATAAGGGCACAGATACGCAGTATTTT; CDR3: CASSQYKGTDTQYF
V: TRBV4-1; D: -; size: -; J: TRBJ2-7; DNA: TGCGCCAGCAGCCACCCTGCGGGAAGCTCCTACGAGCAGTACTTC; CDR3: CASSHPAGSSYEQYF
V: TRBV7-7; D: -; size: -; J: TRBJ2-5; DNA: TGTGCTAGCAGCTTGAACCGGGGAGAGACCCAGTACTTC; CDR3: CASSLNRGETQYF
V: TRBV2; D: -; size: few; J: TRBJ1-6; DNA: TGTGCCAGCACTGACAGTCAATTATATAATTCACCCCTCCACTTT; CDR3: CASTDSQLYNSPLHF
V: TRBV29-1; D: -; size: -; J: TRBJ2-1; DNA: TGCAGCGTTGCGACTCGCTTGGATGAGCAGTTCTTC; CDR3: CSVATRLDEQFF
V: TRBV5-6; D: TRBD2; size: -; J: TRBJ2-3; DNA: TGTGTCAGCAGCTTCCCTAGCGGGAGTCCAGATACGCAGTATTTT; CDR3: CVSSFPSGSPDTQYF
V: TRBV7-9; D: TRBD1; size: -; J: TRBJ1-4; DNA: TGTGCCAGCAGCCTCTCGATACAGGGGGTCGGGAAACTGTTTTTT; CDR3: CASSLSIQGVGKLFF
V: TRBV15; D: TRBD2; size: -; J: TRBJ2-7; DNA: TGTGCCACCAGCCCCGGGACTAGCGGGAGAAGGGGACCCTACGAGCAGTACTTC; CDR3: CATSPGTSGRRGPYEQYF
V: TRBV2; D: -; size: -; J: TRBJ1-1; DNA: TGTGCCAGCAGTGAATTATGGCGGGAGGCTACTGAAGCTTTCTTT; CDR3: CASSELWREATEAFF
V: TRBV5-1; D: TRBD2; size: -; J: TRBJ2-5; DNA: TGCGCCAGCAGCTCGGCTAGCGGGAGGGAGACCCAGTACTTC; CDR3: CASSSASGRETQYF
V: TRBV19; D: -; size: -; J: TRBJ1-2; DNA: TGTGCCAGTAGTTCTACAGAGTTCTATGGCTACACCTTC; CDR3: CASSSTEFYGYTF
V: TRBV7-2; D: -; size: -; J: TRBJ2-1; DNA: -; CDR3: CASSSTSGTITSSYNEQFF
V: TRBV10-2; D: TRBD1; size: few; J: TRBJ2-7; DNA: TGCGCCAGTATCCGGGACAGGGCTGGCGAGCAGTACTTC; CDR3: CASIRDRAGEQYF
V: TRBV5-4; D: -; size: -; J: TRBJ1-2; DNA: TGTGCCAGCCTTGGACGGTTGGGAGGCTACACCTTC; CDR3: CASLGRLGGYTF
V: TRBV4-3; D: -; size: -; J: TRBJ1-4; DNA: TGCGCCAGCAGCCAAGATCCCAGTGGAGGGGGAAAACTGTTTTTT; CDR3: CASSQDPSGGGKLFF
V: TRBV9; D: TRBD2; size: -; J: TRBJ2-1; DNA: TGTGCCAGCAGCGGTACTAGCGGGCGGATGAATGAGCAGTTCTTC; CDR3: CASSGTSGRMNEQFF
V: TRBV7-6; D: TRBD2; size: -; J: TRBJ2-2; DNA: TGTGCCAGCATCGGACTAGCGGGAGGGGGCACCGGGGAGCTGTTTTTT; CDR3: CASIGLAGGGTGELFF
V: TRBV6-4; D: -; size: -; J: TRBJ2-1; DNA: TGTGCCAGCAGTGACGTGGACCCCGATCGGAACAATGAGCAGTTCTTC; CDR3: CASSDVDPDRNNEQFF
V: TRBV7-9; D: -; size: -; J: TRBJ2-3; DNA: TGTGCCAGCAGCTTAGAGTTGGGGAGCACAGATACGCAGTATTTT; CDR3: CASSLELGSTDTQYF
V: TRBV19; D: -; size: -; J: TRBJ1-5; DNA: TGTGCCAGTCGCGACACCCCGGAGGGAAATCAGCCCCAGCATTTT; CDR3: CASRDTPEGNQPQHF
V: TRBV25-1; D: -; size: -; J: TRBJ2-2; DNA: TGTGCCAGCAGGGGGCGGGCCGGTAGGGAGGAGCTGTTTTTT; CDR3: CASRGRAGREELFF
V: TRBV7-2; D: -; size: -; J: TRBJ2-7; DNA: TGTGCCAGCAGGCCTCCGTCATCCTACGAGCAGTACTTC; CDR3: CASRPPSSYEQYF
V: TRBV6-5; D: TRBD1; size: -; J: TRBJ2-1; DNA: TGTGCCAGCAGCACAGGGGGGCATGAGCAGTTCTTC; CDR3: CASSTGGHEQFF
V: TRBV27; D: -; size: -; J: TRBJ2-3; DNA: TGTGCCAGCAGTTTTAAACAGACTGCAATGAATACGCAGTATTTT; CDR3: CASSFKQTAMNTQYF
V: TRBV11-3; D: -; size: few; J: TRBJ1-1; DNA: TGTGCCAGCAGCTTGGGTCGGAGCTCGAACACTGAAGCTTTCTTT; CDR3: CASSLGRSSNTEAFF
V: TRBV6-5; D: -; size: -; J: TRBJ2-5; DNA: TGTGCCAGCACCCCAGGGTACCAAGAGACCCAGTACTTC; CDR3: CASTPGYQETQYF
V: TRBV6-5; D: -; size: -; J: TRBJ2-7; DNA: TGTGCCAGCACCCGGTCCCCGGGGATCTCCTACGAGCAGTACTTC; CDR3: CASTRSPGISYEQYF
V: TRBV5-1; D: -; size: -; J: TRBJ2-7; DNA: TGCGCCAGCAGCTTGGGTACAGGGCTCTACGAGCAGTACTTC; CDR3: CASSLGTGLYEQYF
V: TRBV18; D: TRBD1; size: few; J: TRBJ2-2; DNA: TGTGCCAGCTCCCTAAGCGCCGGGACAGGGCTCAGCGGGGAGCTGTTTTTT; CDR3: CASSLSAGTGLSGELFF
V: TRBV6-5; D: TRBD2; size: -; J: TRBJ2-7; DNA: TGTGCCAGCAGTAATGGACTAGTCGGTTCGTACGAGCAGTACTTC; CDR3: CASSNGLVGSYEQYF
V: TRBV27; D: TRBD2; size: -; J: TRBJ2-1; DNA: TGTGCCAGCAGTTTATCGTCGTGGCTAGCGGGAGTGCGTCCCCACAATGAGCAGTTCTTC; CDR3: CASSLSSWLAGVRPHNEQFF
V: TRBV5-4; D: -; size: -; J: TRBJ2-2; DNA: TGTGCCAGCAGCTTGGCGGATGCCGGGGAGCTGTTTTTT; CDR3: CASSLADAGELFF
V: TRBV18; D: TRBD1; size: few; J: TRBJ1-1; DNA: TGTGCCAGCTCACCGACCGCCGACAGGGGGCACGCTTTCTTT; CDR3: CASSPTADRGHAFF
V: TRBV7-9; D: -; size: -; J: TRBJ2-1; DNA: TGTGCCAGCAGCCAGAACGCGGGTAATGAGCAGTTCTTC; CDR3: CASSQNAGNEQFF
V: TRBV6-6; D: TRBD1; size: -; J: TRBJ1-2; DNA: TGTGCCAGCAGACCACAGGGGGCGGAGGGCTACACCTTC; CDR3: CASRPQGAEGYTF
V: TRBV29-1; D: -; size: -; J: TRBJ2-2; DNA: TGCGTTCCCAAATCGGGGACCGGGGAGCTGTTTTTT; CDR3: CVPKSGTGELFF
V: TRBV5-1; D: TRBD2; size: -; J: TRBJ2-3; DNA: TGCGCCAGCAGCTTGGAAGCGGGAGTACGTACAGATACGCAGTATTTT; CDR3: CASSLEAGVRTDTQYF
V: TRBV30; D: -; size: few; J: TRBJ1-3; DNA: TGTGCCTGGAGTATCGTATCTGGAAACACCATATATTTT; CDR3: CAWSIVSGNTIYF